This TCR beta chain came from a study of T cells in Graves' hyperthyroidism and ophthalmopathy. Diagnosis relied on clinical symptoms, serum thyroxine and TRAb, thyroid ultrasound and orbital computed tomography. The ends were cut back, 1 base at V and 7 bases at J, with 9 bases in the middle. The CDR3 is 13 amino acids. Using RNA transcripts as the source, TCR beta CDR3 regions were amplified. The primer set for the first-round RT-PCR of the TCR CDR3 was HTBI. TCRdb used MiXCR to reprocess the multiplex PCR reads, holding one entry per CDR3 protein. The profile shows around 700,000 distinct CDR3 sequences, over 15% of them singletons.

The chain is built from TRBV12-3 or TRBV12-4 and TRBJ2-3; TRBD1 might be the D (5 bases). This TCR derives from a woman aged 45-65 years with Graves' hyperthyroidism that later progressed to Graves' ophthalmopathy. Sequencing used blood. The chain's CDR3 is CASSLEGANTQYF. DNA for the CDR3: TGTGCCAGCAGTTTAGAAGGGGCCAATACGCAGTATTTT.